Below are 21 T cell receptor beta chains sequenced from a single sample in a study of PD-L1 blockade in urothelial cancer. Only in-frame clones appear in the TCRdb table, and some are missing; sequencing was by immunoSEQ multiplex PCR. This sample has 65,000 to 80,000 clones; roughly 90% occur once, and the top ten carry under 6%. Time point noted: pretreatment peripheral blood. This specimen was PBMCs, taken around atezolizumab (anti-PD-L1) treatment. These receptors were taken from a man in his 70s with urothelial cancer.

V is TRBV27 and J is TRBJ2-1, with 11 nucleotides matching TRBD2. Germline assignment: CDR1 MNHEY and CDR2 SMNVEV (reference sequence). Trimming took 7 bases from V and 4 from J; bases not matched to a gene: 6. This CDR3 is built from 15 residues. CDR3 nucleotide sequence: TGTGCCAGCAAGTCCGGGACTAGCGGTTACAATGAGCAGTTCTTC. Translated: CASKSGTSGYNEQFF.

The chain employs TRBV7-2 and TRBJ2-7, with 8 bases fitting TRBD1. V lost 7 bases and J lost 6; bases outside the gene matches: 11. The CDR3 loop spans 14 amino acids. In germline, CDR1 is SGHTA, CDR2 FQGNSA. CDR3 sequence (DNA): TGTGCCAGCACCTACGGGACAGGAGTGTTCGAGCAGTACTTC. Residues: CASTYGTGVFEQYF.

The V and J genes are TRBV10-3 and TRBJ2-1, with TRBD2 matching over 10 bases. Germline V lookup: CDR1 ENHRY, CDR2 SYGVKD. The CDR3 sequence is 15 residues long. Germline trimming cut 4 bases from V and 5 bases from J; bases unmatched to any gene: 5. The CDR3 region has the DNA TGTGCCATCAGTGCTCGGACTAGCGGAGACAATGAGCAGTTCTTC. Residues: CAISARTSGDNEQFF.

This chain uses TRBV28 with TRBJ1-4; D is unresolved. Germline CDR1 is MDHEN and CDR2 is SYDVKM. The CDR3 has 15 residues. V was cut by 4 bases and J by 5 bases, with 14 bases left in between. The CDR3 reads CASSSGTGYNEKLFF. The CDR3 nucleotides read TGTGCCAGCAGTTCGGGAACGGGGTACAATGAAAAACTGTTTTTT.

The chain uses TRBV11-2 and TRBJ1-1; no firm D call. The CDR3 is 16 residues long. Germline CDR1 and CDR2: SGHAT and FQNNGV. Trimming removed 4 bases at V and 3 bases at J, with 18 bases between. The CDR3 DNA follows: TGTGCCAGCAGCTCAGTTACCCGGGATCTCGACACTGAAGCTTTCTTT. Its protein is CASSSVTRDLDTEAFF.

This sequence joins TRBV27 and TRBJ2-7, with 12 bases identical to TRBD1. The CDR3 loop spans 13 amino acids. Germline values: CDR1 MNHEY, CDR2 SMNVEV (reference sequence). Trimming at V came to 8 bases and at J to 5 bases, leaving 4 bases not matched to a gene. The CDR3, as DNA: TGTGCCAGCCGCCGGGACAGGGGGCACGAGCAGTACTTC. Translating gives CASRRDRGHEQYF.

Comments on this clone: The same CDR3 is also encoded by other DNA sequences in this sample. The CDR3: CASSIGLAGPYEQYF. In DNA form, the CDR3 reads TGTGCCAGTAGTATAGGACTAGCGGGACCCTACGAGCAGTACTTC. The chain uses TRBV19 and TRBJ2-7; 11 bases fit TRBD2. The germline V gene has CDR1 LNHDA and CDR2 SQIVND (reference sequence). This CDR3 has 15 residues. V lost 1 base to trimming and J lost 2 bases; unmatched junction nucleotides: 1.

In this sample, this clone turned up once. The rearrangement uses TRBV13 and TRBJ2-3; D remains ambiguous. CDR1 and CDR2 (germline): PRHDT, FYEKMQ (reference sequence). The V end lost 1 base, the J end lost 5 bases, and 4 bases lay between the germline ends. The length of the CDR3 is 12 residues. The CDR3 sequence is CASSLAGDTQYF. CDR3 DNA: TGTGCCAGCAGCTTAGCCGGAGATACGCAGTATTTT.

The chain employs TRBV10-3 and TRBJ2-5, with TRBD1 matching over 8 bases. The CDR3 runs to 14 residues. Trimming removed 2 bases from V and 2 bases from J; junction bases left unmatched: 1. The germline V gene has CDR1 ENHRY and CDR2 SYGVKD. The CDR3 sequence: CAISEGTGQETQYF. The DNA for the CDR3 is TGTGCCATCAGTGAGGGGACAGGACAAGAGACCCAGTACTTC.

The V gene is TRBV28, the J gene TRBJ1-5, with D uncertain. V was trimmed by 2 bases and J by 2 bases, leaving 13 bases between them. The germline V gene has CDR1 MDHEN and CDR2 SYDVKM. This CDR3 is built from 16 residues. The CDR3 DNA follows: TGTGCCAGCAGTTTAAGACGATTCCGGGGCAATCAGCCCCAGCATTTT. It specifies CASSLRRFRGNQPQHF.

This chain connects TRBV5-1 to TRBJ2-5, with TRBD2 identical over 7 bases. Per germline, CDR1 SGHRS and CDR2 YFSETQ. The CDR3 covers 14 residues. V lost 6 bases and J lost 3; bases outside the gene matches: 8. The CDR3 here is CASNQLGGEETQYF. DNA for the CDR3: TGCGCCAGCAACCAACTTGGGGGGGAAGAGACCCAGTACTTC.

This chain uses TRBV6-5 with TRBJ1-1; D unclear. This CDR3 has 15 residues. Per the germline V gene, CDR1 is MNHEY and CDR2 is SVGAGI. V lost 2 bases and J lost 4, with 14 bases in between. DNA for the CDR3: TGTGCCAGCAGTTACACTTCGGACGGGAGCACTGAAGCTTTCTTT. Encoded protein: CASSYTSDGSTEAFF.

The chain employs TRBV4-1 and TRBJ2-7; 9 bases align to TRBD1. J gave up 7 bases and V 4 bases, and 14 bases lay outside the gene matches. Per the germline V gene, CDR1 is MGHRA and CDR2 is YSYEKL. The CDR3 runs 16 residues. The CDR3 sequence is CASSRSVRDRAWEQYF. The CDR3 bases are TGCGCCAGCAGCCGAAGTGTCCGGGACAGGGCGTGGGAGCAGTACTTC.

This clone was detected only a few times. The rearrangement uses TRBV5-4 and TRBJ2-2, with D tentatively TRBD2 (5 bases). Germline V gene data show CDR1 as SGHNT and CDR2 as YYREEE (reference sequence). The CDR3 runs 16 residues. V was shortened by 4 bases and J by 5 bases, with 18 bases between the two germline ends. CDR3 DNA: TGTGCCAGCAGCCCCGGACTCGTGGGTGGAACCGGGGAGCTGTTTTTT. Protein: CASSPGLVGGTGELFF.

CDR3 sequence (DNA): TGCAGCGTTGGTCAGGACAGGGGGTTCTTTAGCTCCTACGAGCAGTACTTC. It is translated as CSVGQDRGFFSSYEQYF. The chain is built from TRBV29-1 and TRBJ2-7, with 10 positions matching TRBD1. CDR3 length: 17 amino acids. CDR1 is SQVTM, CDR2 ANQGSEA, per germline. J gave up 0 bases and V 4 bases, and 12 bases lay outside the gene matches.

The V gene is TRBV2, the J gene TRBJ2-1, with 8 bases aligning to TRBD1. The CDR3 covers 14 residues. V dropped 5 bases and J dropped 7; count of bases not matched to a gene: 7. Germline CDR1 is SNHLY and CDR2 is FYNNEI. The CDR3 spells CASSTGGIRNEQFF. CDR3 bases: TGTGCCAGCAGTACAGGGGGTATTAGGAATGAGCAGTTCTTC. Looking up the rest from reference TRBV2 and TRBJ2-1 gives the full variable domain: EPEVTQTPSHQVTQMGQEVILRCVPISNHLYFYWYRQILGQKVEFLVSFYNNEISEKSEIFDDQFSVERPDGSNFTLKIRSTKLEDSAMYFCASSTGGIRNEQFFGPGTRLTVL.

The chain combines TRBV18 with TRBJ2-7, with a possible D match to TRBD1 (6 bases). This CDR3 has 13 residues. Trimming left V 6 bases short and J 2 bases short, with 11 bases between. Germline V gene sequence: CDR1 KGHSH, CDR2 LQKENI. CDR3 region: CASSSDRTYEQYF. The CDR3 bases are TGTGCCAGCTCCTCGGACAGAACCTACGAGCAGTACTTC.

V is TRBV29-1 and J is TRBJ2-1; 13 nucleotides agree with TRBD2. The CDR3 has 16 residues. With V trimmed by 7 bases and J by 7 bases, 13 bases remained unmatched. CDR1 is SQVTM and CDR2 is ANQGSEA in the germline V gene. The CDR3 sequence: CSAHGTSGNGGNEQFF. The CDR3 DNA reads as TGCAGCGCACATGGGACTAGCGGGAACGGGGGAAATGAGCAGTTCTTC.

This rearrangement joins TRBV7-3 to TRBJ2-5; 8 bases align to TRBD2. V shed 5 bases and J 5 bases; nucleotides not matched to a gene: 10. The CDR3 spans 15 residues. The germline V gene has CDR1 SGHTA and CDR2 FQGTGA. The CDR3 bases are TGTGCCAGCAGCCCGCAAGGACTAGCCCAGGAGACCCAGTACTTC. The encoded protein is CASSPQGLAQETQYF.

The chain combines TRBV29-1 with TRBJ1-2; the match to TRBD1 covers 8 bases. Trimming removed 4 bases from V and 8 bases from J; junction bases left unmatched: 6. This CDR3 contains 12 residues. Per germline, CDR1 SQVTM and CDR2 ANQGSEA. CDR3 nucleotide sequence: TGCAGCGTTGCGGACAGGGCGGGAGGCTACACCTTC. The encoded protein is CSVADRAGGYTF.

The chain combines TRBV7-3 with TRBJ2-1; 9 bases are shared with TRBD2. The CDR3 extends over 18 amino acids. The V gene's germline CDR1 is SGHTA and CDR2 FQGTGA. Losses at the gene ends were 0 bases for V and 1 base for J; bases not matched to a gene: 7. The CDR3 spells CASSLTPGLAGSYNEQFF. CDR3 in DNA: TGTGCCAGCAGCTTAACACCGGGCCTAGCGGGGTCCTACAATGAGCAGTTCTTC.